Detailed here is one T cell receptor (beta chain). Its antigen is not identified. The record originates from a study of TIL therapy for anti-PD-1-resistant metastatic lung cancer. Study-wide background: Patients had a median age of 54 years (range 38-75). General study results and limits: Many TIL product clones were absent from baseline tumor, suggesting clonal contraction.

The libraries were made with immunoSEQ v3. The repertoire was sequenced with immunoSEQ multiplex PCR; TCRdb's copy has only in-frame clones and lacks some. This table holds 95,000 or so clones, about three fifths found once. Time point reported: pre-treatment sample, taken before nivolumab and TIL therapy. The tumor samples were excised metastases, mostly pleural nodules or supraclavicular lymph nodes. Tumor harvest preceded PD-1/PD-L1 blockade, followed by nivolumab treatment. Per germline, CDR1 SGHDT and CDR2 YYEEEE. The CDR3 runs 12 residues. V was clipped by 4 bases and J by 10 bases, with 14 bases between them.

The TCR sequence derives from a person between 25 and 80 years old with non-small cell lung cancer. Sequencing used tumor tissue, obtained at baseline. The V and J genes are TRBV5-6 and TRBJ1-2; D is possibly TRBD1 (6 bases). As DNA, the CDR3 is TGTGCCAGCAGCCCCCGGGGGCGCGACTACACCTTC. Translation gives CASSPRGRDYTF.